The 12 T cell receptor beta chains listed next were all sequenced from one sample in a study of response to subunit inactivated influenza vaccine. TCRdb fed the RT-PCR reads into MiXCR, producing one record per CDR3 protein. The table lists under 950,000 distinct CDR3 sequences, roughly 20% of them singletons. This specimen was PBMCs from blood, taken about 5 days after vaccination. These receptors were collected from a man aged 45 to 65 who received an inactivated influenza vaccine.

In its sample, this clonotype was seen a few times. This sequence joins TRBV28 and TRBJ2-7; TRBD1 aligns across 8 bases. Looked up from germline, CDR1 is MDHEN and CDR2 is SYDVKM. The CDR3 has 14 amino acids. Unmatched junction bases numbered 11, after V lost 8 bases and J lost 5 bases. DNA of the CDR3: TGTGCCAGCCGTACGGCAGGGGGCATGGACGAGCAGTACTTC. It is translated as CASRTAGGMDEQYF.

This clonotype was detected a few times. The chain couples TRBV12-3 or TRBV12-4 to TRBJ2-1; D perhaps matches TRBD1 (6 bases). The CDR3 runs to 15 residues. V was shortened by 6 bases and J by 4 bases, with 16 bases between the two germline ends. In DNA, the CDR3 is TGTGCCAGCAGCCTTGGACCAGACAGGTACAATGAGCAGTTCTTC. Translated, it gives CASSLGPDRYNEQFF.

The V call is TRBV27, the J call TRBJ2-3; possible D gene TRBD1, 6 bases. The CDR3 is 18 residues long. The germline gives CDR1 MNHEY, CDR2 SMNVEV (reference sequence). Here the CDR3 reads CTISLPRVGRGYADTQYF. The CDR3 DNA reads TGTACCATCAGTTTACCCCGCGTGGGCAGGGGATACGCAGATACGCAGTATTTT.

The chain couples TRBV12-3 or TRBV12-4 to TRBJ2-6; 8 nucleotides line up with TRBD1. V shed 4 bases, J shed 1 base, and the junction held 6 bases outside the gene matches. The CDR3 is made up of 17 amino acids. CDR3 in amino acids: CASSSGQGYSGANVLTF. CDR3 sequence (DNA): TGTGCCAGCAGTTCAGGACAGGGTTATTCTGGGGCCAACGTCCTGACTTTC.

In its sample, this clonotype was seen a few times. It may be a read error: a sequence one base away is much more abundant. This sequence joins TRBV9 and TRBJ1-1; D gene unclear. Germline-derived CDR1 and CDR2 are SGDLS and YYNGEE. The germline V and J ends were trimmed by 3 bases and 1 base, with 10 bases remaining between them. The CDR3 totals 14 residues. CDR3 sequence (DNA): TGTGCCAGCAGCGCCGTTACAAGGAACACTGAAGCTTTCTTT. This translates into CASSAVTRNTEAFF.

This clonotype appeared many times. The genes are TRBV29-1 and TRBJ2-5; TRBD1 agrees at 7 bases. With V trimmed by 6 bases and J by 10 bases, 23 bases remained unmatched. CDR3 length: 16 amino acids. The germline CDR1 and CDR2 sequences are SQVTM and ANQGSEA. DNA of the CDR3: TGCAGCGTACGAGCCCTAAACAGGGGACCCCTCGTGGACCAGTACTTC. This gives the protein CSVRALNRGPLVDQYF.

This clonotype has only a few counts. The CDR3 region is CASSLGGQGTYGYTF. CDR3 nucleotides: TGTGCCAGCAGCTTAGGGGGACAGGGGACCTATGGCTACACCTTC. The chain recombines TRBV7-2 with TRBJ1-2, with 10 bases identical to TRBD1. The CDR3 covers 15 residues. Germline-derived CDR1 and CDR2 are SGHTA and FQGNSA. Unmatched junction bases numbered 3, after V lost 1 base and J lost 4 bases.

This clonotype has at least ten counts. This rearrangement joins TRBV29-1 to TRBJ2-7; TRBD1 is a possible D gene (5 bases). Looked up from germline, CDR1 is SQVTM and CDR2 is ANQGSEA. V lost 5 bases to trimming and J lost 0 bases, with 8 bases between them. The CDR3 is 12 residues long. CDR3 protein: CSVSQGSYEQYF. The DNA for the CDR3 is TGCAGCGTTTCCCAGGGCTCCTACGAGCAGTACTTC.

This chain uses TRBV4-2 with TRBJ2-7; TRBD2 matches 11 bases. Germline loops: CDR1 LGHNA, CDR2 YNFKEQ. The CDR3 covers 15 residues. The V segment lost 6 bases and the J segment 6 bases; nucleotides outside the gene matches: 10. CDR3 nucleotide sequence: TGTGCCAGCAGACTTTTAGCGGGAGGGCAAGGCGAGCAGTACTTC. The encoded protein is CASRLLAGGQGEQYF.

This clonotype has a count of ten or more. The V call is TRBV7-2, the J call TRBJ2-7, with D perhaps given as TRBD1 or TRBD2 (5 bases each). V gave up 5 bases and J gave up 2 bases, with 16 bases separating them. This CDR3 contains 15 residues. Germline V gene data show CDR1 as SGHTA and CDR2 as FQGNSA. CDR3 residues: CASSPAGTGAYEQYF. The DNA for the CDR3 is TGTGCCAGCAGCCCGGCCGGGACCGGGGCCTACGAGCAGTACTTC.

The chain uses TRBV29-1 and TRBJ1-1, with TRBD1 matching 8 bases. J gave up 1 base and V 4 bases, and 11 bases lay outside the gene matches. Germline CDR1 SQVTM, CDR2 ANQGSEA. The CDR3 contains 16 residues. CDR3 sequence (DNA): TGCAGCGTTGTCCACGCGACAGGGGCGCCGAACACTGAAGCTTTCTTT. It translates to CSVVHATGAPNTEAFF.

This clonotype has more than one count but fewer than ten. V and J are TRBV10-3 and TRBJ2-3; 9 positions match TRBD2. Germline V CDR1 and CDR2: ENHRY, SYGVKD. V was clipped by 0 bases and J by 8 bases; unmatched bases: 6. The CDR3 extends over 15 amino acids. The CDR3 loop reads CAISESGGGAGTQYF. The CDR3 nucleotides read TGTGCCATCAGTGAGTCTGGCGGGGGGGCCGGTACGCAGTATTTT.